This T cell receptor beta chain emerged from a study of shared clonotypes between healthy human individuals. Concerning this clone itself: A far larger clone is just one base off, so this is likely a read error.

Several immunoSEQ plates held equal portions of the genomic DNA taken from each subset. Generated by immunoSEQ multiplex PCR, the TCRdb table keeps only in-frame clones and is missing some. The sample consists of about 480,000 clones, roughly 78% of them appearing once. This CDR3 has 13 residues. Germline V gives CDR1 SGHTA, CDR2 FQGNSA. The gene calls are TRBV7-2 and TRBJ2-4, with D possibly matching TRBD1 (6 bases). The TCR comes from a woman aged 40-49 years in good health. Some clones in this sample may be carry-over from other donors' samples. The sample consisted of PBMCs. The CDR3 DNA reads TGTGCCAGCAGCAACGACAGGTCCAACATTCGGTACTTC. Translated, it gives CASSNDRSNIRYF.